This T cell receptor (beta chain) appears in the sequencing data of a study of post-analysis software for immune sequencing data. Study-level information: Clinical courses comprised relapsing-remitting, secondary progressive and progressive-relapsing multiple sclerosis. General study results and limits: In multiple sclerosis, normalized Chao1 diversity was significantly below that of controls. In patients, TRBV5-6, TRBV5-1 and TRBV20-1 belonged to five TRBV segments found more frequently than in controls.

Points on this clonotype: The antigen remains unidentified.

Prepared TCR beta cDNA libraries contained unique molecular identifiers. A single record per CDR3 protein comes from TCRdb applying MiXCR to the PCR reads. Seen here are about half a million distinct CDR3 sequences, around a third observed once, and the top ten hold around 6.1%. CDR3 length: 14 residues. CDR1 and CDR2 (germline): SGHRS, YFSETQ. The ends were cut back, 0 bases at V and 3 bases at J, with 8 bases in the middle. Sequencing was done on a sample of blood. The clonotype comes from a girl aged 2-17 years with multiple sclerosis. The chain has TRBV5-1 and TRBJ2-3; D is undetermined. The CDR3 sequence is CASSLVVMTDTQYF. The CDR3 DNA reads TGCGCCAGCAGCTTGGTCGTAATGACAGATACGCAGTATTTT.